This T cell receptor (beta chain) appears in the sequencing data of a study of shared clonotypes between healthy human individuals. The wider study: Donors consisted of two women and three men between 18 and 49.

Study-level findings and limits: Clonotypes not shared had lower generation probabilities than those common to all four donors. The authors sampled blood alone, and tissue repertoires likely differ.

Researchers partitioned CD4+ cells into CD45RA+ naive and CD45RA-negative memory subsets. Clones were sequenced by immunoSEQ multiplex PCR, and TCRdb holds only the in-frame ones, with some missing. Of over a million clones in the sample, around three quarters were seen once. To note about this clone: What it binds is not known. Other DNA sequences in this sample translate to the same CDR3.

This sequence was found in a man in his late teens or twenties in good health. Some clones in this sample may be carry-over from other donors' samples. Sequenced sample: memory CD4+ T cells from PBMCs. Specified subset: CD45RA-negative fraction.

The CDR3 DNA sequence: TGTGCCAGCAGCTTAGAAACAGGGAACTATGGCTACACCTTC. Protein product: CASSLETGNYGYTF. The chain recombines TRBV7-2 with TRBJ1-2; D possibly corresponds to TRBD1 (6 bases). There are 14 residues in the CDR3. Looked up from germline, CDR1 is SGHTA and CDR2 is FQGNSA. The germline V and J ends were trimmed by 1 base and 2 bases, with 8 bases remaining between them.